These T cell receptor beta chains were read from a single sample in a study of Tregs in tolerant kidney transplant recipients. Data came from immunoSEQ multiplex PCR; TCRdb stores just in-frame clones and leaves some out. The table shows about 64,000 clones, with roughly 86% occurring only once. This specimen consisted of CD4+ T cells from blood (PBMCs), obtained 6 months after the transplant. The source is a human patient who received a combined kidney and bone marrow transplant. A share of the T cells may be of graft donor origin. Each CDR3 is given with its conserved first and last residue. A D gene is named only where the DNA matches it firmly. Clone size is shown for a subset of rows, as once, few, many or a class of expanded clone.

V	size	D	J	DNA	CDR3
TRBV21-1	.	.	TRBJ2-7	TGTGCCAGCAGCAAAGTAGATGACTCCTACGAGCAGTACTTC	CASSKVDDSYEQYF
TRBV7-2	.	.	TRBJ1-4	TGTGCCAGCAGCTTAGGATACAGTAATGAAAAACTGTTTTTT	CASSLGYSNEKLFF
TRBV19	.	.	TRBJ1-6	TGTGCCAGTAGCCCTAACTATAATTCACCCCTCCACTTT	CASSPNYNSPLHF
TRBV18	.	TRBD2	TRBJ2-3	TGTGCCAGCTCACCTTTTTCTAGCGGGGGAAGCACAGATACGCAGTATTTT	CASSPFSSGGSTDTQYF
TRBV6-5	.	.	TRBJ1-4	TGTGCCAGCAGTTACACAGGAACTACTAATGAAAAACTGTTTTTT	CASSYTGTTNEKLFF
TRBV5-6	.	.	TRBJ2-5	TGTGCCAGCAGTCCGAGGACAGCTTTGGGGACCCAGTACTTC	CASSPRTALGTQYF
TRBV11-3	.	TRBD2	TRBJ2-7	TGTGCCAGCAGCTTTCGGACTAGCGGGAGGATCGAGCAGTACTTC	CASSFRTSGRIEQYF
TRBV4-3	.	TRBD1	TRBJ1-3	TGCGCCAGCAGTCCCCGAGACAGGGCTTTCTCTGGAAACACCATATATTTT	CASSPRDRAFSGNTIYF
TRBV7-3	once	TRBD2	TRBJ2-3	TGTGCCAGCAGCTTTTCTGGGGCGGGGGGATCACCAGATACGCAGTATTTT	CASSFSGAGGSPDTQYF
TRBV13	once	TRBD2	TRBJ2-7	TGTGCCAGCAGCTTAACGGCCATGGGCGGGAGGTCCTACGAGCAGTACTTC	CASSLTAMGGRSYEQYF